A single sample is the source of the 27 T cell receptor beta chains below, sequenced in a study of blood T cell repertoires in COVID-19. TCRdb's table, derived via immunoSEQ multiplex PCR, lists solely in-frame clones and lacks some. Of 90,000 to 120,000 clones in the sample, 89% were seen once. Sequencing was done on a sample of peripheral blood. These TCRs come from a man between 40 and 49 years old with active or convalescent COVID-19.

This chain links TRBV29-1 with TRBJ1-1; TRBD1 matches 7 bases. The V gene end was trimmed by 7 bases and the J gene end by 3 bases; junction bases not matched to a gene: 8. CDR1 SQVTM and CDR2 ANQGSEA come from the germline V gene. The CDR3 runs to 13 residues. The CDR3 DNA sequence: TGCAGCGCATGGACAGGCGGTCACACTGAAGCTTTCTTT. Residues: CSAWTGGHTEAFF.

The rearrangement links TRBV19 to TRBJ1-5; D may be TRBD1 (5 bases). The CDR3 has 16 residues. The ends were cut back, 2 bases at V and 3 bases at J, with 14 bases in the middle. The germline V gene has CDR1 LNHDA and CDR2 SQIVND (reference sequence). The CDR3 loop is CASSIIFGGANQPQHF. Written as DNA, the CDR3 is TGTGCCAGTAGTATAATATTCGGAGGGGCCAATCAGCCCCAGCATTTT.

The CDR3 sequence: CASSLASQGTSGYTQYF. CDR3 DNA: TGTGCCAGCAGCTTAGCGAGCCAGGGGACTAGCGGATATACGCAGTATTTT. The rearrangement links TRBV7-2 to TRBJ2-3, with 11 bases fitting TRBD2. The CDR3 is 17 amino acids. After removal of 0 bases from V and 7 bases from J, the junction contained 9 bases not matched to a gene. Germline CDR1 reads SGHTA; CDR2 reads FQGNSA. The full variable domain, rest sourced from reference TRBV7-2 and TRBJ2-3, is GAGVSQSPSNKVTEKGKDVELRCDPISGHTALYWYRQSLGQGLEFLIYFQGNSAPDKSGLPSDRFSAERTGGSVSTLTIQRTQQEDSAVYLCASSLASQGTSGYTQYFGPGTRLTVL.

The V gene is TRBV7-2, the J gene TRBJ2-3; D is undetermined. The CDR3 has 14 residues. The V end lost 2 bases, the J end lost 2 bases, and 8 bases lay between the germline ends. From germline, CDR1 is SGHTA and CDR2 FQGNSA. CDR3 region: CASSLMASTDTQYF. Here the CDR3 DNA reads TGTGCCAGCAGCTTAATGGCTTCCACAGATACGCAGTATTTT. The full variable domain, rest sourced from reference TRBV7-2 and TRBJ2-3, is GAGVSQSPSNKVTEKGKDVELRCDPISGHTALYWYRQSLGQGLEFLIYFQGNSAPDKSGLPSDRFSAERTGGSVSTLTIQRTQQEDSAVYLCASSLMASTDTQYFGPGTRLTVL.

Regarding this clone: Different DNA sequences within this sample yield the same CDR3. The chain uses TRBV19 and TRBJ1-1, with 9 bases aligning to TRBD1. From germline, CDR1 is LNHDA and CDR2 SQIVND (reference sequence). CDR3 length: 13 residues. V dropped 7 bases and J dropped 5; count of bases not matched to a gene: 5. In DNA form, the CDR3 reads TGTGCCAGTATAAGGACAGGGGCAACTGAAGCTTTCTTT. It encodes CASIRTGATEAFF.

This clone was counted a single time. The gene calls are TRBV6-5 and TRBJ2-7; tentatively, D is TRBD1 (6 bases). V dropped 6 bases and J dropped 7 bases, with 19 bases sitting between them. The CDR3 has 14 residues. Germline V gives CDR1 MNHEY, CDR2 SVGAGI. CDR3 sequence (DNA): TGTGCCAGCAGCCCCCGGACAGATAATATTGAGCAGTACTTC. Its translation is CASSPRTDNIEQYF.

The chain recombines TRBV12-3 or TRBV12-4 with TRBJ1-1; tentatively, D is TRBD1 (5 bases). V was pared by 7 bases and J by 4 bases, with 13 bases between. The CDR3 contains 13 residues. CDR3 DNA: TGTGCCAGCACCTGGGGCCTGGGCACTGAAGCTTTCTTT. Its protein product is CASTWGLGTEAFF.

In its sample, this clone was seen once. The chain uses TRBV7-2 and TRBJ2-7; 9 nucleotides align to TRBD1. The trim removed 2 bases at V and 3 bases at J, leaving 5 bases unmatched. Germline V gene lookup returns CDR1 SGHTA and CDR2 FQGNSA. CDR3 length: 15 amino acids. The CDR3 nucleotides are TGTGCCAGCAGCTTACATGGACAGGGGAACTACGAGCAGTACTTC. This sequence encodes CASSLHGQGNYEQYF.

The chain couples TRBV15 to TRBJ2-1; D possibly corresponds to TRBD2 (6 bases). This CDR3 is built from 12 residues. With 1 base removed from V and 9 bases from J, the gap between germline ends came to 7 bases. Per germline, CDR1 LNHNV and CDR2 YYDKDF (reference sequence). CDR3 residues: CATSRAGGEQFF. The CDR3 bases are TGTGCCACCAGCAGAGCCGGGGGTGAGCAGTTCTTC.

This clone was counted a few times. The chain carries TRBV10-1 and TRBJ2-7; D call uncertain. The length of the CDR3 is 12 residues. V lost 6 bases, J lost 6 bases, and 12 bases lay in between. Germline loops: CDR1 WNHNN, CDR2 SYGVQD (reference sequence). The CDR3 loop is CASSGYSAEQYF. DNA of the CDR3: TGCGCCAGCAGCGGGTATTCCGCCGAGCAGTACTTC.

This chain's CDR3 is CASSKGQYTDTQYF. CDR3 DNA sequence: TGCGCCAGCAGCAAGGGACAGTATACAGATACGCAGTATTTT. The V and J genes are TRBV5-1 and TRBJ2-3; 7 bases map to TRBD1. In germline, CDR1 is SGHRS, CDR2 YFSETQ. The CDR3 is 14 amino acids. The V gene end was trimmed by 4 bases and the J gene end by 3 bases; junction bases not matched to a gene: 5. Combining the CDR3 with reference TRBV5-1 and TRBJ2-3 gives the whole variable domain KAGVTQTPRYLIKTRGQQVTLSCSPISGHRSVSWYQQTPGQGLQFLFEYFSETQRNKGNFPGRFSGRQFSNSRSEMNVSTLELGDSALYLCASSKGQYTDTQYFGPGTRLTVL.

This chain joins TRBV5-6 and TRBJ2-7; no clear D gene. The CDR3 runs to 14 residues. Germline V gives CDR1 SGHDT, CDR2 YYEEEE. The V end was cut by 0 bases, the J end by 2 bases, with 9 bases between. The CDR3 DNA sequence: TGTGCCAGCAGCTTGGTGGCATCCCCCTACGAGCAGTACTTC. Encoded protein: CASSLVASPYEQYF.

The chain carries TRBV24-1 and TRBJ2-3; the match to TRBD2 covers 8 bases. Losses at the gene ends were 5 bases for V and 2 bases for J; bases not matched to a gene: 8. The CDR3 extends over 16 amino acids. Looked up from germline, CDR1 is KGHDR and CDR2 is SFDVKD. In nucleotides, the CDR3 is TGTGCCACCAGTGGCGGGAATAGCGGGATCACAGATACGCAGTATTTT. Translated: CATSGGNSGITDTQYF.

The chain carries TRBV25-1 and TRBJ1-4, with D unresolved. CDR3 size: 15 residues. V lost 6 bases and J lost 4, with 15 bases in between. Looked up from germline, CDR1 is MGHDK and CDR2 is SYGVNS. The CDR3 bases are TGTGCCAGCAGCCTAGTTGGAGGGAGTAATGAAAAACTGTTTTTT. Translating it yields CASSLVGGSNEKLFF.

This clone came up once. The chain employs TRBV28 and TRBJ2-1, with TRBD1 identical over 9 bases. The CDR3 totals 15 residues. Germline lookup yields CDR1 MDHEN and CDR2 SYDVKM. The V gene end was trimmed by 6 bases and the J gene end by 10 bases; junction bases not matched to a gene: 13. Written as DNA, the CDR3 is TGTGCCAGCAGCCGGCGGGACAGGGCCGTTAGCGAGCAGTTCTTC. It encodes CASSRRDRAVSEQFF. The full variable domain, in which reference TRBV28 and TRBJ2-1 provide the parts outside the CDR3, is DVKVTQSSRYLVKRTGEKVFLECVQDMDHENMFWYRQDPGLGLRLIYFSYDVKMKEKGDIPEGYSVSREKKERFSLILESASTNQTSMYLCASSRRDRAVSEQFFGPGTRLTVL.

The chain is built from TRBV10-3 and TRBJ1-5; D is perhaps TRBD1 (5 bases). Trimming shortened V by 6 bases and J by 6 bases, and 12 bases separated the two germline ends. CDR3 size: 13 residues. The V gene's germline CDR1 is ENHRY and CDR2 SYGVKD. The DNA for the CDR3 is TGTGCCATCAGCACAGGTGAGGCTCAGCCCCAGCATTTT. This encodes CAISTGEAQPQHF.

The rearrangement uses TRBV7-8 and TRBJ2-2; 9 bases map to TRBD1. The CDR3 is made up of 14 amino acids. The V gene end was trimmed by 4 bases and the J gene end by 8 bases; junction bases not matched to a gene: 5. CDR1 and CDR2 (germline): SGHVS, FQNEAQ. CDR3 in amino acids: CASSWDRVGGELFF. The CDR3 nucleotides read TGTGCCAGCAGCTGGGACAGGGTGGGAGGGGAGCTGTTTTTT.

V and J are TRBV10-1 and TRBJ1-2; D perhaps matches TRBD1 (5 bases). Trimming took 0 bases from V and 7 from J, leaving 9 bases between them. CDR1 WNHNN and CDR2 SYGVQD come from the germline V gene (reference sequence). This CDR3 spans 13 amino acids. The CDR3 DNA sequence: TGCGCCAGCAGTGAGTCGCAGGGAAGTGGCTACACCTTC. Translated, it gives CASSESQGSGYTF.

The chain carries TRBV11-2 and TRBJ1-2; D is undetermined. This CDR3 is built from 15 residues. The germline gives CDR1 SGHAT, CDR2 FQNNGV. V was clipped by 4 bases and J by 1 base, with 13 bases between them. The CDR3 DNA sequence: TGTGCCAGCAGCTCAATATCCGGGAATAACTATGGCTACACCTTC. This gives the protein CASSSISGNNYGYTF.

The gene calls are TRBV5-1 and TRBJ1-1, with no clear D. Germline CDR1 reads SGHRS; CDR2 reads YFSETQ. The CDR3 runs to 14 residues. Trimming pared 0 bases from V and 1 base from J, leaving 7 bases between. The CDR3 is CASSLGSGNTEAFF. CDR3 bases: TGCGCCAGCAGCTTGGGTTCAGGGAACACTGAAGCTTTCTTT.

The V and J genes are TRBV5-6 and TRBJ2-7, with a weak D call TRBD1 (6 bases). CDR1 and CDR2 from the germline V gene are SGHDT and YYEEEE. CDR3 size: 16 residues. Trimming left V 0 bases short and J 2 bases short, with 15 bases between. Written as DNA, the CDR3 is TGTGCCAGCAGCTTGGGTGGACGACAGGAGACCTACGAGCAGTACTTC. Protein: CASSLGGRQETYEQYF.

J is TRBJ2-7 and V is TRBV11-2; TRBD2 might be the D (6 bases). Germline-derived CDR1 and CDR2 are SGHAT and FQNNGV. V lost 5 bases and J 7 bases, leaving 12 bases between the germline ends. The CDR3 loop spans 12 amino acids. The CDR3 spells CASSAEGWEQYF. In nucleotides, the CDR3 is TGTGCCAGCAGCGCGGAGGGGTGGGAGCAGTACTTC.

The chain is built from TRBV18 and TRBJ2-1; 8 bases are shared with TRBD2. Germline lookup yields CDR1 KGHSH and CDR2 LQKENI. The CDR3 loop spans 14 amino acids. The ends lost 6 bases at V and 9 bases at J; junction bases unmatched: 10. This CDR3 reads CASSGTRNGIEQFF. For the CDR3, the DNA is TGTGCCAGCTCCGGGACTAGAAACGGTATTGAGCAGTTCTTC. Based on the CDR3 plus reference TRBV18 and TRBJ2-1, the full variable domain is NAGVMQNPRHLVRRRGQEARLRCSPMKGHSHVYWYRQLPEEGLKFMVYLQKENIIDESGMPKERFSAEFPKEGPSILRIQQVVRGDSAAYFCASSGTRNGIEQFFGPGTRLTVL.

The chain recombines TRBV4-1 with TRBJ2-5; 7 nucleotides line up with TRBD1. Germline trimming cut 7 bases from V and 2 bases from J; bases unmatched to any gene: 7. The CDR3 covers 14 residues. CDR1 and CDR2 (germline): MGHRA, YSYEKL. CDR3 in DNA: TGCGCCAGCACCATAGGGACAGATCAAGAGACCCAGTACTTC. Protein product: CASTIGTDQETQYF.

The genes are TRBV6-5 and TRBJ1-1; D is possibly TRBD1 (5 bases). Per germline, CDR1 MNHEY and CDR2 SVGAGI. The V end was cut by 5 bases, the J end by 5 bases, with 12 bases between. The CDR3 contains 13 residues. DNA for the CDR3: TGTGCCAGCAGTAGACGGGGGGGAACTGAAGCTTTCTTT. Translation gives CASSRRGGTEAFF.

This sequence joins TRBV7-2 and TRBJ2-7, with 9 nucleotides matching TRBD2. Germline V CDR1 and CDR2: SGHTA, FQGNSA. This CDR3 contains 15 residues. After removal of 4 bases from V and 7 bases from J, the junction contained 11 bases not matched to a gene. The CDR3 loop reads CASSSPVAGGSEQYF. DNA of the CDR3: TGTGCCAGCAGCTCACCTGTGGCGGGAGGGAGTGAGCAGTACTTC.

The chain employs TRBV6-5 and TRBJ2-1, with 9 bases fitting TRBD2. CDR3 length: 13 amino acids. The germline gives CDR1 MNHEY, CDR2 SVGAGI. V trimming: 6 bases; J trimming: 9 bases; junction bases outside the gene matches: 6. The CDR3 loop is CASRVAGAIEQFF. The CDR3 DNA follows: TGTGCCAGCAGGGTAGCGGGAGCGATTGAGCAGTTCTTC.